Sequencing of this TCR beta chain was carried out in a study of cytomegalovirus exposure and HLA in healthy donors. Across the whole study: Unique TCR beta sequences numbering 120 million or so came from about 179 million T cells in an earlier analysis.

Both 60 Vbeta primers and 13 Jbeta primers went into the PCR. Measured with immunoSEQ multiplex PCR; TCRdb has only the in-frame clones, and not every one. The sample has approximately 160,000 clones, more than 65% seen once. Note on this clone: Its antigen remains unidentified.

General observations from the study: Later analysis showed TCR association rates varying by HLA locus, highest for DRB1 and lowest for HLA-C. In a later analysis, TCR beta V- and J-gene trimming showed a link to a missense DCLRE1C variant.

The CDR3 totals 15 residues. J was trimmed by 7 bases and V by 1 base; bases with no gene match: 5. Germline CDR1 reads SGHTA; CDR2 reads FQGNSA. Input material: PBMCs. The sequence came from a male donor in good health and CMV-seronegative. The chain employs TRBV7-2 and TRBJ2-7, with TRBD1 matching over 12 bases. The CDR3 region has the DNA TGTGCCAGCAGCTTAGTGGGGACAGGGGGCATTGAGCAGTACTTC. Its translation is CASSLVGTGGIEQYF.